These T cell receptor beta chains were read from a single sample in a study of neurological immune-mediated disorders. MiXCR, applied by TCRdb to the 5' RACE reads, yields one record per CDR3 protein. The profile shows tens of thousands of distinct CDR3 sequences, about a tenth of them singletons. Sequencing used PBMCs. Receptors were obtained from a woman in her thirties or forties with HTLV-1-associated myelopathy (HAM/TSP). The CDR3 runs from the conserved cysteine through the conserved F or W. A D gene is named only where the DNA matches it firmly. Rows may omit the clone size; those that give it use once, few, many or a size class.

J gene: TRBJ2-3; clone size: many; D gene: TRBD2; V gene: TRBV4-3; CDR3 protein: CASSQESPGGGNTDTQYF; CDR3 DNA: TGCGCCAGCAGCCAAGAGTCCCCCGGCGGGGGGAACACAGATACGCAGTATTTT
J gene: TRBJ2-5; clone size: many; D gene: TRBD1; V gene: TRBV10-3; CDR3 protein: CAISRDRQETQYF; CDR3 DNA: TGTGCCATCAGTCGGGACAGACAAGAGACCCAGTACTTC
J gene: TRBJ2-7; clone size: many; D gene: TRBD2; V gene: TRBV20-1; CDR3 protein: CSARDLSGAYEQYF; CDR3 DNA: TGCAGTGCTAGAGATCTTAGCGGGGCCTACGAGCAGTACTTC
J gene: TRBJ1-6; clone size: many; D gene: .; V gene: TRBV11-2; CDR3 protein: CASSLRPQSPLHF; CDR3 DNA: TGTGCCAGCAGCTTAAGGCCCCAATCACCCCTCCACTTT
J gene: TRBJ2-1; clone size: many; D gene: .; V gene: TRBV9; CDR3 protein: CASSPHSGGRVRNEQFF; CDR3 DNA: TGTGCCAGCAGCCCTCACAGTGGTGGTAGAGTGCGCAATGAGCAGTTCTTC
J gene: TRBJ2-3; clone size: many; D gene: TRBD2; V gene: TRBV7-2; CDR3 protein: CASSWAGGRADTQYF; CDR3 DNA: TGTGCCAGCAGCTGGGCGGGGGGGCGGGCAGATACGCAGTATTTT
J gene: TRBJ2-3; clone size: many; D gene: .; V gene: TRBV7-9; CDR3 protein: CASILGGSYYDTQYF; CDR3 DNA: TGTGCCAGCATCCTCGGCGGCTCGTACTACGATACGCAGTATTTT
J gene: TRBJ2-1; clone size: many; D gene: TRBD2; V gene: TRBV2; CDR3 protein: CASTVRRGAYNEQFF; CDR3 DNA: TGTGCCAGCACCGTACGGCGGGGGGCTTACAATGAGCAGTTCTTC
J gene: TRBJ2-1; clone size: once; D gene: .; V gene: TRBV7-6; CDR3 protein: CASSFYICSAARASGSPSGQFF; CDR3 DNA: .
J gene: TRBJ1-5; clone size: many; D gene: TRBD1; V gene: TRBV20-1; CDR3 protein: CSAGGLRDRDNQPQHF; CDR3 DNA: TGCAGTGCTGGAGGACTCCGGGACAGGGACAATCAGCCCCAGCATTTT
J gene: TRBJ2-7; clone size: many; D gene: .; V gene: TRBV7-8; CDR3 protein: CASSLYYFDEQYF; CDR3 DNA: TGTGCCAGCAGCTTATATTACTTCGACGAGCAGTACTTC
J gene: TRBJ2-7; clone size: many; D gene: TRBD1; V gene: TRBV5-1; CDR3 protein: CASSLGDSPTYEQYF; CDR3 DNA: TGCGCCAGCAGCTTGGGGGACAGCCCTACCTACGAGCAGTACTTC
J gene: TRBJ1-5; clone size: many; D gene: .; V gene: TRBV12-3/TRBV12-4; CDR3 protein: CASSQGMSNQPQHF; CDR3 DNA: TGTGCCAGCAGCCAGGGAATGAGCAATCAGCCCCAGCATTTT
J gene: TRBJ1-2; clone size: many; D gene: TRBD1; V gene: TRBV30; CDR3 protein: CAWSVPGQGFGYTF; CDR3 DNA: TGTGCCTGGAGTGTACCGGGACAGGGGTTTGGCTACACCTTC
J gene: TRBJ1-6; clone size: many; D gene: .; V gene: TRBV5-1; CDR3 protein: CASSYSVRGDSPLHF; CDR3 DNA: TGCGCCAGCAGCTACTCAGTGCGTGGAGATTCACCCCTCCACTTT
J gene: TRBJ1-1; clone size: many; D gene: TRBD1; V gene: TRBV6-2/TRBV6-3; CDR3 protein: CASSTGQGMWNTEAFF; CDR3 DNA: TGTGCCAGCAGTACGGGACAGGGGATGTGGAACACTGAAGCTTTCTTT
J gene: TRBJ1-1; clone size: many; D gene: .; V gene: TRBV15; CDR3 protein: CATSRSRGGTEAFF; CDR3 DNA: TGTGCCACCAGCAGGTCCAGGGGTGGAACTGAAGCTTTCTTT
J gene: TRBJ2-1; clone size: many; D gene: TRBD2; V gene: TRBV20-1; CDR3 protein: CSAQNPAPGLAGDEQFF; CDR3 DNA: TGCAGTGCACAGAATCCCGCACCGGGACTAGCGGGCGATGAGCAGTTCTTC
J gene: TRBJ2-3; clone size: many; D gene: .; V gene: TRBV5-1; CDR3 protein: CASSLDLGRTDTQYF; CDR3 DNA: TGCGCCAGCAGCTTGGATTTAGGGCGCACAGATACGCAGTATTTT
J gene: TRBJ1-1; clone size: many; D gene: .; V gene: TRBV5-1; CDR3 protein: CASSGGRGLTEAFF; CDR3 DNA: TGCGCCAGCAGTGGGGGTAGGGGCTTGACTGAAGCTTTCTTT
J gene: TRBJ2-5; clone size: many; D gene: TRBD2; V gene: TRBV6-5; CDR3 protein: CASSRLARETQYF; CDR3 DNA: TGTGCCAGCAGCCGACTAGCGCGGGAGACCCAGTACTTC
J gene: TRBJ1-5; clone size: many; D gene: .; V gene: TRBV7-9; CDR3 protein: CASSSQGDQPQHF; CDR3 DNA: TGTGCCAGCAGCTCGCAGGGAGATCAGCCCCAGCATTTT
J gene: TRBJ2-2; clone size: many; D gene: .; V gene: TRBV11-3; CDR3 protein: CASGGSYTGELFF; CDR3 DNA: TGTGCCAGCGGAGGGTCTTACACCGGGGAGCTGTTTTTT
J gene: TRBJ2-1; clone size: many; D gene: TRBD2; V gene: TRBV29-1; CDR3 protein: CSGGTSGGYYDEQFF; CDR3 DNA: TGCAGCGGGGGGACTAGCGGGGGATACTACGATGAGCAGTTCTTC
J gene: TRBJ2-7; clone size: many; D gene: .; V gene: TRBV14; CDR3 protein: CASSPYNYEQYF; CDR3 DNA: TGTGCCAGCAGCCCTTACAACTACGAGCAGTACTTC
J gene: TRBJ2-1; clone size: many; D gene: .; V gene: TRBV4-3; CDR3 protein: CASSQDSASYNEQFF; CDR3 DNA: TGCGCCAGCAGCCAAGACTCAGCATCCTACAATGAGCAGTTCTTC
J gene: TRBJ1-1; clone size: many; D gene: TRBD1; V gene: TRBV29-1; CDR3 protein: CSVTSRLGTDEAFF; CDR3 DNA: TGCAGCGTCACCTCACGCCTCGGGACAGATGAAGCTTTCTTT
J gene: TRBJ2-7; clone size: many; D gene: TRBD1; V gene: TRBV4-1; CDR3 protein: CASSQDGPGTGRYEQYF; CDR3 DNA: TGCGCCAGCAGCCAAGATGGCCCCGGGACAGGACGCTACGAGCAGTACTTC
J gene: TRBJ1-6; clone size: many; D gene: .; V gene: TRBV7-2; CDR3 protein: CASSSSLTGTQLF; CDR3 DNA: TGTGCCAGCAGCTCATCACTAACCGGGACGCAGCTCTTT
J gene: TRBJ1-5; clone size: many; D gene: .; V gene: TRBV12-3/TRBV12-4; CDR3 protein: CASSIQSGNQPQHF; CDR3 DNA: TGTGCCAGCAGTATCCAGTCCGGCAATCAGCCCCAGCATTTT
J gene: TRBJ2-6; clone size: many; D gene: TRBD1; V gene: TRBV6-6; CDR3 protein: CASASGQGANGANVLTF; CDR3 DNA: TGTGCCAGCGCTTCGGGACAGGGGGCTAATGGGGCCAACGTCCTGACTTTC
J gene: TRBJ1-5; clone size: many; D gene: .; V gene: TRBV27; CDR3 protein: CASSSAFNQPQHF; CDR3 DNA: TGTGCCAGCAGTTCGGCTTTCAATCAGCCCCAGCATTTT
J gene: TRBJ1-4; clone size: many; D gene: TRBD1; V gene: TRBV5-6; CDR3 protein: CASSLRDRECGGEKLFF; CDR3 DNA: TGTGCCAGCAGCCTCCGGGACAGGGAGTGTGGTGGTGAAAAACTGTTTTTT
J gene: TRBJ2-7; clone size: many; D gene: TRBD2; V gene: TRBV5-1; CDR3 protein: CASSRGGSYEQYF; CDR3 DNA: TGCGCCAGCAGCCGGGGGGGCTCCTACGAGCAGTACTTC
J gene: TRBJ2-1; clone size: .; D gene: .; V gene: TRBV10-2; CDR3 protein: CASSERQSDPQFF; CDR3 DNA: TGCGCCAGCAGTGAGCGACAGAGCGATCCACAGTTCTTC
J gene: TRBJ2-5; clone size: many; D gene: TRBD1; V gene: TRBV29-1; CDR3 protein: CSPTGNLETQYF; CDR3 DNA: TGCAGCCCGACAGGGAATTTGGAGACCCAGTACTTC
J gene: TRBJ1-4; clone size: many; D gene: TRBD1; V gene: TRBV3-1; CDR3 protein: CASSQDWPRGQDEKLFF; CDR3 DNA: TGTGCCAGCAGCCAAGATTGGCCCAGGGGGCAGGATGAAAAACTGTTTTTT
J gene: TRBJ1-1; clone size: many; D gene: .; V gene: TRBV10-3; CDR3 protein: CAISEPPRNGGAFF; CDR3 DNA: TGTGCCATCAGTGAGCCGCCAAGAAACGGCGGAGCTTTCTTT
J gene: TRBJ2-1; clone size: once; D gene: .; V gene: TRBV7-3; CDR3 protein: CASSSTGSGAYNAQFF; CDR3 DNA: TGTGCCAGCAGCTCCACGGGATCAGGGGCATACAATGCGCAGTTCTTC
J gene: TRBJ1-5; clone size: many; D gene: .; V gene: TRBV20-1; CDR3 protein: CSASNGRADQPQHF; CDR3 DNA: TGCAGTGCTAGTAATGGACGGGCAGATCAGCCCCAGCATTTT
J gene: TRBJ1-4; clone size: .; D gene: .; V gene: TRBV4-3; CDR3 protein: CASSHDYRDWKNEKLFF; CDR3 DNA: TGCGCCAGCAGCCATGATTATCGGGACTGGAAGAATGAAAAACTGTTTTTT
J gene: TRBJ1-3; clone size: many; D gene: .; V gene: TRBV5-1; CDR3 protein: CASSLVPGDVAGNTIYF; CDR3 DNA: TGCGCCAGCAGCTTGGTCCCGGGGGATGTTGCTGGAAACACCATATATTTT
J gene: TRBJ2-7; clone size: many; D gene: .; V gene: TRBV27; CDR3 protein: CASSVSRQSYEQYF; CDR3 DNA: TGTGCCAGCAGTGTGTCGCGGCAGTCCTACGAGCAGTACTTC
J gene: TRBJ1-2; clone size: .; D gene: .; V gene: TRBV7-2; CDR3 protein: CASSPRRSAGMSYGYTF; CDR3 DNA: TGTGCCAGCAGCCCGAGGCGGTCGGCCGGTATGAGCTATGGCTACACCTTC
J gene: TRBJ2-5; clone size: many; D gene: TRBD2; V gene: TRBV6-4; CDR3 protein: CASSDRGLAGEETQYF; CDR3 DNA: TGTGCCAGCAGTGACAGAGGACTAGCGGGGGAAGAGACCCAGTACTTC